This T cell receptor (beta chain) is drawn from a study of T cells after yellow fever vaccination. On the study more broadly: Fractions of low cell number were prepared using SMART-Seq v4 Ultra Low Input. General observations from the study: Clonotype sharing between CD4 and CD8 compartments was small.

The TCR cDNA carried a universal primer site and UMIs from 5'RACE template switching. TCRdb called the 5' RACE reads again in MiXCR, with one record for every CDR3 protein. The repertoire has 500,000 to 650,000 distinct CDR3 sequences, 12% of them found once; the top ten carry 15%. This clonotype was observed a handful of times. Its matching antigen is unknown. V lost 2 bases and J 0 bases, leaving 10 bases between the germline ends. The CDR3 has 15 residues. From germline, CDR1 is SGHVS and CDR2 FNYEAQ. The V call is TRBV7-6, the J call TRBJ2-5; D ambiguous. The sample was PBMCs, taken on the day of the yellow fever booster vaccination. The clonotype comes from a man younger than 45 who received the YFV17D yellow fever vaccine. The CDR3 sequence: CASSLMSGYQETQYF. CDR3 DNA sequence: TGTGCCAGCAGCTTAATGTCCGGGTACCAAGAGACCCAGTACTTC.